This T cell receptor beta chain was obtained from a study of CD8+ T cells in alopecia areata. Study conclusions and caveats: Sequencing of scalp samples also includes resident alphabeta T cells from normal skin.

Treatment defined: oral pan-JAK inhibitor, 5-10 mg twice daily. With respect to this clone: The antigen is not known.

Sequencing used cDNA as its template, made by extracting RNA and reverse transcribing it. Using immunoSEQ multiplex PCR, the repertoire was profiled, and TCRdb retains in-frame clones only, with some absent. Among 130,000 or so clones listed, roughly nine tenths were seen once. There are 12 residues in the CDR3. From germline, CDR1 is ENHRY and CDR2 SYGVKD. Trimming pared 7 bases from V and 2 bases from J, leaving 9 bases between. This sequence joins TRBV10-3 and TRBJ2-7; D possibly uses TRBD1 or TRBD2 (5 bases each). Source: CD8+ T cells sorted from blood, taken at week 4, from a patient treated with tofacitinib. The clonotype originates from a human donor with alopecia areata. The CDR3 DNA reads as TGTGCCATCATGGGGGAGCCCTACGAGCAGTACTTC. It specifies CAIMGEPYEQYF.